Following are 32 T cell receptor beta chains from one sample sequenced in a study of CD8+ T cells in alopecia areata. Following extraction, RNA underwent reverse transcription to cDNA, which served as the sequencing template. The protocol was immunoSEQ multiplex PCR, while the TCRdb copy is restricted to in-frame clones and leaves out a portion. In the table there are approximately 99,000 clones, 45% to 60% of which are singletons. The sample was NKG2D-low CD8+ T cells sorted from blood. These TCRs come from a human donor with alopecia areata.

This clone has a handful of counts. The rearrangement joins TRBV10-3 to TRBJ2-2; the D gene is possibly TRBD1 (7 bases). Trimming took off 7 bases at V and 7 bases at J, with 28 bases between the two ends. This CDR3 comprises 18 residues. From germline, CDR1 is ENHRY and CDR2 SYGVKD. The CDR3 DNA is TGTGCCATCACCGACAGGGACGCGGGACAAGCCGAAGTCGGGGAGCTGTTTTTT. Translation gives CAITDRDAGQAEVGELFF.

This chain joins TRBV4-2 and TRBJ1-4, with D uncertain. CDR3 length equals 16 residues. Germline CDR1 is LGHNA and CDR2 is YNFKEQ. Deletions cut 0 bases from V and 2 bases from J, with 10 bases between. The CDR3 spells CASSQDFPETNEKLFF. In nucleotides, the CDR3 is TGTGCCAGCAGCCAAGACTTTCCGGAGACTAATGAAAAACTGTTTTTT.

The rearrangement joins TRBV27 to TRBJ2-6; D remains ambiguous. The germline V gene has CDR1 MNHEY and CDR2 SMNVEV (reference sequence). V gave up 5 bases and J gave up 0 bases, with 8 bases separating them. The CDR3 loop spans 15 amino acids. CDR3 in amino acids: CASSPRSSGANVLTF. CDR3 bases: TGTGCCAGCAGTCCTAGGTCCTCTGGGGCCAACGTCCTGACTTTC.

This clone was picked up a small number of times. This could be a read error, since a much larger clone is one nucleotide away. The chain recombines TRBV28 with TRBJ2-2; no reliable D call. Per the germline V gene, CDR1 is MDHEN and CDR2 is SYDVKM. The V end was cut by 2 bases, the J end by 6 bases, with 1 base between. The CDR3 is 11 amino acids. CDR3 protein: CASSLAGELFF. The CDR3 DNA is TGTGCCAGCAGTTTAGCCGGGGAGCTGTTTTTT.

This clone was observed once. The gene calls are TRBV5-1 and TRBJ2-1; TRBD2 agrees at 12 bases. The CDR3 has 15 amino acids. From germline, CDR1 is SGHRS and CDR2 YFSETQ. J was trimmed by 4 bases and V by 4 bases; bases with no gene match: 3. The CDR3 DNA is TGCGCCAGCAGCCTAGCGGGAGGGTTATACAATGAGCAGTTCTTC. Protein product: CASSLAGGLYNEQFF. The whole variable domain, filled in from reference TRBV5-1 and TRBJ2-1, reads KAGVTQTPRYLIKTRGQQVTLSCSPISGHRSVSWYQQTPGQGLQFLFEYFSETQRNKGNFPGRFSGRQFSNSRSEMNVSTLELGDSALYLCASSLAGGLYNEQFFGPGTRLTVL.

The CDR3 sequence is CASSRGWGGTDTQYF. CDR3 DNA sequence: TGTGCCAGCAGCCGAGGCTGGGGGGGCACAGATACGCAGTATTTT. The chain combines TRBV7-8 with TRBJ2-3; D perhaps matches TRBD2 (6 bases). The germline V gene has CDR1 SGHVS and CDR2 FQNEAQ. Trimming removed 5 bases from V and 1 base from J, with 13 bases in between. CDR3 length equals 15 residues.

The chain links TRBV29-1 to TRBJ2-1; either TRBD1 or TRBD2 may fit D (5 bases each). Germline-derived CDR1 and CDR2 are SQVTM and ANQGSEA. CDR3 length: 14 residues. V was clipped by 7 bases and J by 7 bases, with 20 bases between them. The CDR3 reads CSGVGDWGMNEQFF. For the CDR3, the DNA is TGCAGCGGTGTGGGCGATTGGGGGATGAATGAGCAGTTCTTC.

This clone was picked up a small number of times. The chain links TRBV5-6 to TRBJ2-7; a possible D gene is TRBD2 (6 bases). The germline V gene encodes CDR1 SGHDT and CDR2 YYEEEE. CDR3 length equals 14 residues. The ends were cut back, 4 bases at V and 3 bases at J, with 14 bases in the middle. CDR3 bases: TGTGCCAGCAGCGAAAGTCCCGGGAGCTACGAGCAGTACTTC. Translated, it gives CASSESPGSYEQYF.

The rearrangement links TRBV19 to TRBJ2-2, with unresolved D. V dropped 1 base and J dropped 1 base, with 4 bases sitting between them. This CDR3 is built from 14 residues. The germline gives CDR1 LNHDA, CDR2 SQIVND (reference sequence). The CDR3 DNA sequence: TGTGCCAGTAGTATAGGTTGGAACACCGGGGAGCTGTTTTTT. It translates to CASSIGWNTGELFF.

Only a few counts were recorded for this clone. The CDR3 DNA sequence: TGTGCCAGCGCCCGGCGGGGACTAGCGGGAGACCGACACACCGGGGAGCTGTTTTTT. Translating it yields CASARRGLAGDRHTGELFF. The chain is built from TRBV7-9 and TRBJ2-2, with TRBD2 identical over 14 bases. The CDR3 runs 19 residues. V trimming: 8 bases; J trimming: 3 bases; junction bases outside the gene matches: 14. Germline CDR1 and CDR2: SEHNR and FQNEAQ (reference sequence).

This clone was found once. The V and J genes are TRBV9 and TRBJ1-2; 7 bases fit TRBD1. V shed 3 bases, J shed 2 bases, and the junction held 4 bases outside the gene matches. The V gene's germline CDR1 is SGDLS and CDR2 YYNGEE. CDR3 length: 14 residues. The CDR3 here is CASSGGGANYGYTF. In nucleotides, the CDR3 is TGTGCCAGCAGCGGAGGGGGCGCGAACTATGGCTACACCTTC.

The chain employs TRBV6-5 and TRBJ2-7; 9 nucleotides line up with TRBD1. The CDR3 runs to 15 residues. The V segment lost 2 bases and the J segment 3 bases; nucleotides outside the gene matches: 5. Germline CDR1 is MNHEY and CDR2 is SVGAGI. CDR3 region: CASSYGTGWIYEQYF. The CDR3 nucleotides are TGTGCCAGCAGTTACGGGACAGGGTGGATCTACGAGCAGTACTTC.

This clone was detected only a few times. This rearrangement joins TRBV19 to TRBJ2-3, with D possibly matching TRBD1 (6 bases). The CDR3 spans 14 residues. V was cut by 6 bases and J by 6 bases, with 16 bases left in between. CDR1 and CDR2 (germline): LNHDA, SQIVND (reference sequence). The CDR3 protein is CASSGDIRGDTQYF. The CDR3 nucleotides read TGTGCCAGTAGCGGGGACATCCGTGGGGATACGCAGTATTTT.

Only a few counts were recorded for this clone. The chain employs TRBV4-1 and TRBJ2-7; D may match TRBD1 or TRBD2 (6 bases each). The CDR3 covers 16 residues. Per germline, CDR1 MGHRA and CDR2 YSYEKL. V lost 5 bases and J lost 3, with 20 bases in between. CDR3 nucleotide sequence: TGCGCCAGCAGCGGAATAGGGGGGCGGAGCGGCTACGAGCAGTACTTC. Its protein is CASSGIGGRSGYEQYF.

The chain couples TRBV2 to TRBJ2-7, with TRBD1 matching over 9 bases. From germline, CDR1 is SNHLY and CDR2 FYNNEI. CDR3 length: 15 residues. V lost 2 bases and J lost 1; bases outside the gene matches: 3. The CDR3 region is CASSETGQGSYEQYF. As DNA, the CDR3 is TGTGCCAGCAGTGAAACGGGACAGGGTTCCTACGAGCAGTACTTC.

This clone was observed a few times. The chain has TRBV19 and TRBJ2-7; TRBD1 or TRBD2 may be the D gene (7 bases each). Germline V gene lookup returns CDR1 LNHDA and CDR2 SQIVND (reference sequence). The V end was cut by 5 bases, the J end by 1 base, with 15 bases between. CDR3 size: 15 residues. For the CDR3, the DNA is TGTGCCAGTAGTCCTCCAGGGGGGGTTTCCTACGAGCAGTACTTC. It yields the protein CASSPPGGVSYEQYF.

This clone occurred a few times. The chain couples TRBV27 to TRBJ1-4, with D perhaps matching TRBD1 (6 bases). Trimming pared 8 bases from V and 5 bases from J, leaving 9 bases between. The CDR3 extends over 12 amino acids. From germline, CDR1 is MNHEY and CDR2 SMNVEV (reference sequence). The DNA of the CDR3 is TGTGCCAGCGGGGGGCCGAATGAAAAACTGTTTTTT. It specifies CASGGPNEKLFF.

The rearrangement links TRBV5-1 to TRBJ2-5; D is uncertain. Between the trimmed V and J ends, which lost 2 bases and 1 base, there was a span of 9 bases. CDR1 SGHRS and CDR2 YFSETQ come from the germline V gene. This CDR3 spans 14 amino acids. The CDR3 DNA reads TGCGCCAGCAGCTTAAACCGAGTCCAAGAGACCCAGTACTTC. This sequence encodes CASSLNRVQETQYF.

This clone came up a few times. The chain recombines TRBV7-6 with TRBJ2-7; tentative D call: TRBD1 (6 bases). This CDR3 comprises 13 residues. The germline V gene has CDR1 SGHVS and CDR2 FNYEAQ. Trimming stripped 6 bases from V and 3 bases from J, with 12 bases between. CDR3 bases: TGTGCCAGCAGTCCCGGGACACTCTACGAGCAGTACTTC. It is translated as CASSPGTLYEQYF.

This chain connects TRBV25-1 to TRBJ1-2, with unresolved D. V was cut by 3 bases and J by 7 bases, with 12 bases left in between. This CDR3 is 13 amino acids long. Germline loops: CDR1 MGHDK, CDR2 SYGVNS. The CDR3 DNA reads as TGTGCCAGCAGTGAGTCAGCCAGGCGTGGCTACACCTTC. Protein sequence: CASSESARRGYTF.

The chain has TRBV19 and TRBJ1-1, with D possibly being TRBD1 (6 bases). The germline gives CDR1 LNHDA, CDR2 SQIVND (reference sequence). Trimming removed 4 bases from V and 8 bases from J, with 11 bases in between. This CDR3 is built from 12 residues. The CDR3 bases are TGTGCCAGTAGTACATCCGGGACAGAAGCTTTCTTT. It translates to CASSTSGTEAFF.

This clone was seen a few times. The chain uses TRBV13 and TRBJ2-1; 9 bases align to TRBD2. The CDR3 is 15 residues long. Germline V CDR1 and CDR2: PRHDT, FYEKMQ (reference sequence). After removal of 0 bases from V and 7 bases from J, the junction contained 4 bases not matched to a gene. This chain's CDR3 is CASSLGAGGLNEQFF. CDR3 DNA: TGTGCCAGCAGCTTAGGAGCGGGAGGTCTAAATGAGCAGTTCTTC.

V and J are TRBV29-1 and TRBJ1-1; 8 positions agree with TRBD1. Germline V gene data show CDR1 as SQVTM and CDR2 as ANQGSEA. The CDR3 has 12 residues. This CDR3 reads CRVTGANTEAFF. The CDR3 region has the DNA TGCAGAGTGACAGGGGCGAACACTGAAGCTTTCTTT.

V and J are TRBV6-5 and TRBJ1-1; no clear D. Germline loops: CDR1 MNHEY, CDR2 SVGAGI. V shed 0 bases and J shed 0 bases, with 5 bases lying between them. The CDR3 covers 14 residues. The CDR3 here is CASSYSGLNTEAFF. The DNA of the CDR3 is TGTGCCAGCAGTTACTCGGGTCTGAACACTGAAGCTTTCTTT.

The chain's CDR3 is CASWTGGDNEQFF. The CDR3 DNA reads as TGTGCCTCTTGGACAGGGGGGGACAATGAGCAGTTCTTC. The J gene is TRBJ2-1, the V gene TRBV30, with 10 positions matching TRBD1. The germline V gene has CDR1 GTSNPN and CDR2 SVGIG (reference sequence). V lost 7 bases, J lost 5 bases, and 5 bases stayed unmatched. The CDR3 is made up of 13 amino acids.

The rearrangement uses TRBV27 and TRBJ2-3; maybe TRBD2 (6 bases). The CDR3 is made up of 18 amino acids. Trimming took 4 bases from V and 4 from J, leaving 24 bases between them. Germline V CDR1 and CDR2: MNHEY, SMNVEV (reference sequence). CDR3 sequence: CASSSPITTSTPPDTQYF. Here the CDR3 DNA reads TGTGCCAGCAGTTCCCCTATAACGACTAGTACCCCCCCAGATACGCAGTATTTT.

The chain is built from TRBV27 and TRBJ2-7; unclear D gene. The CDR3 consists of 14 residues. Germline CDR1 MNHEY, CDR2 SMNVEV (reference sequence). V lost 4 bases, J lost 0 bases, and 10 bases lay in between. CDR3 amino acids: CASSSSDGSYEQYF. CDR3 nucleotide sequence: TGTGCCAGCAGTTCCTCGGACGGCTCCTACGAGCAGTACTTC.

In this sample, this clone turned up once. V gene TRBV28 combines with J gene TRBJ2-5; no clear D. From germline, CDR1 is MDHEN and CDR2 SYDVKM. This CDR3 contains 15 residues. The V gene lost 4 bases and the J gene lost 0 bases, with 12 bases spanning the gap. The CDR3 DNA reads as TGTGCCAGCAGTTCCCTAGGACGGAACCAAGAGACCCAGTACTTC. This gives the protein CASSSLGRNQETQYF. Combining the CDR3 with reference TRBV28 and TRBJ2-5 gives the whole variable domain DVKVTQSSRYLVKRTGEKVFLECVQDMDHENMFWYRQDPGLGLRLIYFSYDVKMKEKGDIPEGYSVSREKKERFSLILESASTNQTSMYLCASSSLGRNQETQYFGPGTRLLVL.

The CDR3: CASSANPGTGDYGYTF. The CDR3 bases are TGTGCCAGCAGTGCGAATCCTGGGACAGGGGACTATGGCTACACCTTC. The chain uses TRBV6-1 and TRBJ1-2, with 10 bases lining up with TRBD1. The CDR3 spans 16 residues. In germline, CDR1 is MNHNS, CDR2 SASEGT. The trim removed 4 bases at V and 3 bases at J, leaving 8 bases unmatched.

The chain carries TRBV6-5 and TRBJ2-2, with D hard to call. Trimming stripped 6 bases from V and 6 bases from J, with 5 bases between. CDR3 size: 11 residues. From germline, CDR1 is MNHEY and CDR2 SVGAGI. CDR3 nucleotides: TGTGCCAGCAGGACTTCCGGGGAGCTGTTTTTT. Protein product: CASRTSGELFF.

V is TRBV25-1 and J is TRBJ2-3; 10 bases map to TRBD2. Germline values: CDR1 MGHDK, CDR2 SYGVNS. V lost 6 bases to trimming and J lost 6 bases; unmatched junction nucleotides: 6. The CDR3 extends over 14 amino acids. The CDR3 DNA is TGTGCCAGCAGACTGACTAGCGGGTTCGATACGCAGTATTTT. This encodes CASRLTSGFDTQYF.

This clone has a handful of counts. V usage is TRBV7-2 and J usage is TRBJ2-5, with D tentatively TRBD2 (6 bases). CDR3 size: 14 residues. Germline CDR1 is SGHTA and CDR2 is FQGNSA. V lost 1 base, J lost 2 bases, and 8 bases lay in between. The CDR3 sequence is CASSLVREQETQYF. In DNA form, the CDR3 reads TGTGCCAGCAGCTTAGTCCGGGAGCAAGAGACCCAGTACTTC.